This T cell receptor beta chain was identified during a study of OX40 agonist ivuxolimab in advanced cancers. At the level of the whole study: Ivuxolimab was an agonistic, fully human IgG2 monoclonal antibody directed against OX40 (CD134), a costimulatory receptor. Partial responses occurred in three dose-escalation patients, of whom one had hepatocellular carcinoma and two had cutaneous melanoma. Of the roughly 50 dose-escalation patients, hepatocellular carcinoma was present in around 19, melanoma in roughly 15, renal cell carcinoma in 9 and head and neck cancer in 9. Intravenous ivuxolimab was administered to patients every 2 weeks at six dose levels: 0.01, 0.1, 0.3, 1.5, 3 and 10 mg/kg. The paper reports the monotherapy dose-escalation portion (N = 52 patients) of the phase I ivuxolimab trial. Peripheral TCRbeta sequencing aimed to test whether ivuxolimab altered TCR sequence diversity and caused clonal T-cell expansion. Patients were allowed to have had prior anti-PD-1, anti-PD-L1 or anti-CTLA-4 therapy, and 30% to 40% of the dose-escalation patients had been treated with checkpoint inhibitors. The dose-escalation cohort was roughly 83% male with a mean age of approximately 60 years, ranging from roughly 23 to 80. The study at large found these results: The antigen specificity of the peripheral T cells that underwent clonal expansion was not determined. At doses of 0.1 to 3.0 mg/kg, clonal expansion of both CD4+ and CD8+ T cells in blood was seen between baseline and week 6. On average, CD8+ T cells showed more expanded clones than CD4+ T cells after ivuxolimab. In the 0.1-3.0 mg/kg groups, partial responders were among the patients with the lowest normalized peripheral clonal expansion, particularly in CD8+ T cells. Low levels of normalized T-cell clonal expansion were also seen in some nonresponding patients.

Patients with autoimmune disease history or receiving systemic immunosuppression were excluded from the trial. Peripheral blood for TCR sequencing was drawn from every dose cohort at baseline, at cycle 4 day 1 and at cycle 7 day 1. The samples were taken from a phase I, first-in-human, multicenter, open-label dose-escalation trial of ivuxolimab. Adults with locally advanced or metastatic melanoma, renal cell carcinoma, hepatocellular carcinoma or head and neck squamous cell carcinoma were enrolled in the trial. Before TCR sequencing, CD4+ T cells and CD8+ T cells from peripheral blood were sorted into separate populations. Taken from the germline V gene, the CDR1 and CDR2 loops are MNHEY and SVGAGI. The CDR3 sequence holds 13 residues, the cysteine and phenylalanine included. The read is trimmed to its CDR3 DNA, 39 bases read in frame from base 1. V sheds 2 bases and J sheds 1 base, leaving 5 bases between their ends.

For sequencing of the TCRbeta CDR3 region, genomic DNA was extracted from the sorted cells. The immunoSEQ Assay was used to sequence the TCRbeta CDR3 regions. TCRdb's version of the immuneACCESS table is confined to in-frame rearrangements and falls short of the full clone set. An unresolved V gene accounts for under half of the shortfall where checked; the remainder is of unknown origin. Counted in this sample were under 20,000 clones; about 60% of them appeared once. The ten most abundant clones make up around 8.4% of the sample. With regard to this clone: Its antigen remains undetermined. No much larger clonotype is one base removed from it; base qualities were not supplied.

Specimen: CD4+ or CD8+ T cells sorted from blood, collected in a trial of the OX40 agonist ivuxolimab. This TCR derives from an adult with an advanced solid tumor such as melanoma, head and neck, liver or kidney cancer. The sequence joins TRBV6-5 to TRBJ1-1; no D gene can be assigned with confidence. The nucleotide sequence reads as follows: TGTGCCAGCAGTTACGGAGGGAACACTGAAGCTTTCTTT. Its coded protein is CASSYGGNTEAFF.